This T cell receptor beta chain came from a study of vaccination and CD4 T cells after COVID-19. This CDR3 region has 15 residues. Trimming removed 0 bases from V and 4 bases from J, with 16 bases in between. Germline values: CDR1 DFQATT, CDR2 SNEGSKA (reference sequence). A note on this clonotype: Its antigen is unknown.

The Oncomine TCR Beta short-read assay was applied to DNA of cultured CD4+ T cells. Genomic DNA was isolated from CD4+ T cells that had been cultured. MiXCR, run by TCRdb on the PCR reads, gives a single entry per CDR3 protein. The repertoire holds some 15,000 distinct CDR3 sequences, 63% seen once, with around 13% in the top ten. The treatment denotes: roughly 10-day PBMC culture with coronavirus spike peptide pools or control peptides (ViraFEST assay). This rearrangement joins TRBV20-1 to TRBJ2-7; D gene unclear. The sequenced sample consisted of CD4+ T cells from blood, cultured in vitro. The receptor was derived from a human donor who had recovered from COVID-19. The CDR3 is CSARDRRISGYEQYF. CDR3 sequence (DNA): TGCAGTGCTAGAGATCGTAGGATATCTGGGTACGAGCAGTACTTC.